This entry lists 7 T cell receptor beta chains sequenced from one sample in a study of CD8+ T cells in alopecia areata. RNA, once extracted, was reverse transcribed into cDNA for use as the sequencing template. The protocol was immunoSEQ multiplex PCR, while the TCRdb copy is restricted to in-frame clones and leaves out a portion. The sample lists some 180,000 clones, roughly 50% seen once, with more than 10% in the top ten. Specified treatment: oral pan-JAK inhibitor, 5-10 mg twice daily. Sequenced here: CD8+ T cells sorted from blood, sampled at week 24, from a patient treated with tofacitinib. The source is a human donor with alopecia areata.

This clone was counted only a few times. This chain connects TRBV7-3 to TRBJ2-3, with 11 bases aligning to TRBD2. V was pared by 5 bases and J by 6 bases, with 7 bases of the junction left unmatched. CDR1 and CDR2 (germline): SGHTA, FQGTGA. The CDR3 consists of 15 residues. CDR3 sequence: CASSTSGGGSDTQYF. CDR3 sequence (DNA): TGTGCCAGCAGCACTAGCGGGGGAGGTTCGGATACGCAGTATTTT.

This clone was found a few times. The chain links TRBV6-6 to TRBJ1-1; perhaps TRBD1 as D (5 bases). The V and J ends lost 2 bases and 3 bases respectively, with 10 bases between them. Germline loops: CDR1 MNHNY, CDR2 SVGAGI (reference sequence). The CDR3 consists of 14 residues. As DNA, the CDR3 is TGTGCCAGCAGTTACGAGGGAGGGGACACTGAAGCTTTCTTT. Protein sequence: CASSYEGGDTEAFF.

This clone has more than one count but fewer than ten. The chain has TRBV15 and TRBJ1-3; tentative D call: TRBD1 (6 bases). The CDR3 contains 16 residues. Looked up from germline, CDR1 is LNHNV and CDR2 is YYDKDF (reference sequence). The V gene lost 1 base and the J gene lost 0 bases, with 10 bases spanning the gap. The CDR3 loop reads CATSRGWDNSGNTIYF. CDR3 sequence (DNA): TGTGCCACCAGCAGAGGATGGGACAACTCTGGAAACACCATATATTTT.

J is TRBJ1-2 and V is TRBV11-2, with 9 positions matching TRBD1. This CDR3 has 13 residues. Germline trimming cut 1 base from V and 8 bases from J; bases unmatched to any gene: 2. Germline CDR1 reads SGHAT; CDR2 reads FQNNGV. CDR3 amino acids: CASSLGDRDGYTF. In nucleotides, the CDR3 is TGTGCCAGCAGCTTAGGGGACAGGGACGGCTACACCTTC.

J is TRBJ2-1 and V is TRBV5-1; 11 bases agree with TRBD2. Germline CDR1 reads SGHRS; CDR2 reads YFSETQ. CDR3 length: 16 residues. The junction had 6 bases not matched to a gene; V was cut back by 5 bases and J by 2 bases. DNA for the CDR3: TGCGCCAGCAGACCGACTAGCGGGGCTCCCTACAATGAGCAGTTCTTC. Its translation: CASRPTSGAPYNEQFF.

This clone occurred a few times. The chain recombines TRBV15 with TRBJ2-7, with TRBD1 as a possible D gene (7 bases). Germline CDR1 and CDR2: LNHNV and YYDKDF (reference sequence). The CDR3 extends over 15 amino acids. V shed 6 bases and J shed 0 bases, with 15 bases lying between them. CDR3 DNA: TGTGCCACCAGTAATCGCAGGGGGGCCTCCTACGAGCAGTACTTC. Protein: CATSNRRGASYEQYF.

The chain links TRBV5-4 to TRBJ1-2, with D possibly being TRBD1 (5 bases). Trimming shortened V by 3 bases and J by 4 bases, and 16 bases separated the two germline ends. The CDR3 is 15 residues long. Germline CDR1 and CDR2: SGHNT and YYREEE (reference sequence). The DNA for the CDR3 is TGTGCCAGCAGCTCAAAATCCGGGACCTTCTATGGCTACACCTTC. It translates to CASSSKSGTFYGYTF.